Judged by abundance, the clone carrying this T cell receptor (beta chain) is medium-sized. Its target is not known. Autoimmune disease history or systemic immunosuppression meant exclusion. Blood specimens came from baseline, cycle 4 day 1, and cycle 7 day 1. This specimen belongs to a study of OX40 agonist ivuxolimab in advanced cancers. Overall study: Participants could have had prior anti-PD-1, anti-PD-L1 or anti-CTLA-4 therapy, and less than 45% had some. Study-wide results and caveats: In general, CD8+ T cells held more expanded clones than CD4+ did, on average.

Trimming left V 8 bases short and J 4 bases short, with 21 bases between. Germline V CDR1 and CDR2: SGHAT, FQDESV (reference sequence). The CDR3 loop spans 15 amino acids. The assay was immunoSEQ multiplex PCR, and TCRdb's table has in-frame clones only and misses some. The repertoire consists of about 5,100 clones, with approximately 72% occurring once and the leading ten covering 72%. Source: CD4+ or CD8+ T cells sorted from blood, taken in a trial of the OX40 agonist ivuxolimab. The chain joins TRBV11-1 to TRBJ2-7, with a weak D call TRBD2 (6 bases). The sequence derives from an adult with an advanced solid tumor such as melanoma, head and neck, liver or kidney cancer. The CDR3 bases are TGTGCCAGCGGAAACCGGGACTGGGGTTGGTACGAGCAGTACTTC. Residues: CASGNRDWGWYEQYF.